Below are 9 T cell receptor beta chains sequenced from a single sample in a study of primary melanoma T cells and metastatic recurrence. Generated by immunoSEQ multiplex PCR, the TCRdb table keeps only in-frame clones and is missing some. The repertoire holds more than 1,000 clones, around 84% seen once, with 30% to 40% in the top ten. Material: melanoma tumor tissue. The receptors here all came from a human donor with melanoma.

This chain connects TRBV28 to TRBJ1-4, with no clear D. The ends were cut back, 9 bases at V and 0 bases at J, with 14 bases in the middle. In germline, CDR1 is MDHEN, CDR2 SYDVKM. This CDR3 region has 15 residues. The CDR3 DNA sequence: TGTGCCAGGGTCCCGGCGGTTGCAACTAATGAAAAACTGTTTTTT. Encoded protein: CARVPAVATNEKLFF.

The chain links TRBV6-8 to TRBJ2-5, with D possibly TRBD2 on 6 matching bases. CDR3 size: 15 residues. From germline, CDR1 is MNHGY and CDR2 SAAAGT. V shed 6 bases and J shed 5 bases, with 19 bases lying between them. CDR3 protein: CASRRRWGVVETQYF. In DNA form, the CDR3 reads TGTGCCAGCAGAAGACGATGGGGGGTCGTCGAGACCCAGTACTTC.

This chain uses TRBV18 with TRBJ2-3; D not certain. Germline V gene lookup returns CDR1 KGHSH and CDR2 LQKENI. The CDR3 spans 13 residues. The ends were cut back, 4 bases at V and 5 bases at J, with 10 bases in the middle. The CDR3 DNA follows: TGTGCCAGCTCACGGGTCTTAGGAGATACGCAGTATTTT. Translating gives CASSRVLGDTQYF.

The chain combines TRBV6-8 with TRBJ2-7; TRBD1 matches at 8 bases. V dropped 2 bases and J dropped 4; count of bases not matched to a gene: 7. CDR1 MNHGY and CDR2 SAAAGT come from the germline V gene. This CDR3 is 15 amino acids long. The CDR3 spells CASSYSPGQGYEQYF. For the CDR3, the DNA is TGTGCCAGCAGTTACAGCCCCGGACAGGGTTACGAGCAGTACTTC.

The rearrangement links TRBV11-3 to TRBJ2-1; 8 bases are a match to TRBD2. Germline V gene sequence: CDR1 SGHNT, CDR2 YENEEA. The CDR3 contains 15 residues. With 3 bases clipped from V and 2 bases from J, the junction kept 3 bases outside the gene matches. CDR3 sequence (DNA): TGTGCCAGCAGCTTCGACGGGGGGGCCTACAATGAGCAGTTCTTC. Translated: CASSFDGGAYNEQFF.

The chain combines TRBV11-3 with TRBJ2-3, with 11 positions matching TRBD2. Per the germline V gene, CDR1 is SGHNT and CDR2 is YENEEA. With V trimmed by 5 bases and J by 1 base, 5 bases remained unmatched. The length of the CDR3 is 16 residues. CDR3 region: CASSVGTSGGTDTQYF. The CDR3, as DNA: TGTGCCAGCAGCGTCGGGACTAGCGGCGGCACAGATACGCAGTATTTT.

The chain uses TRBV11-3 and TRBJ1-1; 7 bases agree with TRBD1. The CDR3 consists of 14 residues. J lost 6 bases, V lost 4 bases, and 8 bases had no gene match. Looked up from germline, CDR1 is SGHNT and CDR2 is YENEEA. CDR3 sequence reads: CASSSQGEDAEAFF. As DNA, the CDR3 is TGTGCCAGCAGCTCGCAGGGGGAGGACGCTGAAGCTTTCTTT.

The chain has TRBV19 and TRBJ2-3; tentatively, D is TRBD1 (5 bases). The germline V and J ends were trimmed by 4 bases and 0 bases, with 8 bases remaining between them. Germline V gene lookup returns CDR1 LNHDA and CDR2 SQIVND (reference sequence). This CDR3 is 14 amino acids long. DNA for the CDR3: TGTGCCAGTAGTAGACAGCAGAGCACAGATACGCAGTATTTT. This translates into CASSRQQSTDTQYF.

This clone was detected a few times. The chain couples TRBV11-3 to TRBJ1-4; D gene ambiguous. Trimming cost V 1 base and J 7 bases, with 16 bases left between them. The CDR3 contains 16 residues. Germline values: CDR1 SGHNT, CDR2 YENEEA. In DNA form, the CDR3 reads TGTGCCAGCAGCTTAGTAGGCAGCCCGGTTGGTGAAAAACTGTTTTTT. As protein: CASSLVGSPVGEKLFF.